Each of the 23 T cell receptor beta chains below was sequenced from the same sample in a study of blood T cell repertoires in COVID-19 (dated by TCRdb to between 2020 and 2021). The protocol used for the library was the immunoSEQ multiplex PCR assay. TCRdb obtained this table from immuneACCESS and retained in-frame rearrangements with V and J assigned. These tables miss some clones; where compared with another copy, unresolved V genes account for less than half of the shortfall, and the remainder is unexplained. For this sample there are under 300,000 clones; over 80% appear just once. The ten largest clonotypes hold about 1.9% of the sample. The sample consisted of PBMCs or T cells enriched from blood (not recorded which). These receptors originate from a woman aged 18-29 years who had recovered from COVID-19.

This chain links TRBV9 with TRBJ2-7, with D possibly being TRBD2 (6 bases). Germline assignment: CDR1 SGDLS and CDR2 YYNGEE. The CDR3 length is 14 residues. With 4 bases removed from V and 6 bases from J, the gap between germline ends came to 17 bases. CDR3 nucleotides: TGTGCCAGCAGCCTGACTGGGGGAGGAAGCGAGCAGTACTTC. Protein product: CASSLTGGGSEQYF.

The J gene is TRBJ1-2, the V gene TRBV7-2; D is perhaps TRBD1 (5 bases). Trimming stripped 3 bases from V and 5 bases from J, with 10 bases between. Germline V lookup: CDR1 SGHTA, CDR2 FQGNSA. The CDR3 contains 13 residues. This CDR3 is CASSLAGLYGYTF. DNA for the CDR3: TGTGCCAGCAGCTTGGCAGGGCTTTATGGCTACACCTTC.

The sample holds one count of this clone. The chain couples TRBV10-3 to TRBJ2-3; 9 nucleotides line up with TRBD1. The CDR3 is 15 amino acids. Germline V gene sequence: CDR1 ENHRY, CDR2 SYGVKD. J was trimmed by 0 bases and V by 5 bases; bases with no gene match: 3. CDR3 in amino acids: CAISLDRGSTDTQYF. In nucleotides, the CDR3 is TGTGCCATCAGTTTAGACAGGGGGAGCACAGATACGCAGTATTTT.

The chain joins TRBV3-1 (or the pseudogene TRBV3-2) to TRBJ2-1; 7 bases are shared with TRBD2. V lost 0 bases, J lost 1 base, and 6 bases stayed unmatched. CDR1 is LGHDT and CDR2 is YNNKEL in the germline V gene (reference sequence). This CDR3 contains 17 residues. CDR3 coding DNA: TGTGCCAGCAGCCAAGATCTTGCTAGCGGTTCCTACAATGAGCAGTTCTTC. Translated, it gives CASSQDLASGSYNEQFF.

The CDR3: CASSLKFGGLGGNGYTF. The DNA for the CDR3 is TGTGCCAGCAGCTTAAAATTCGGGGGGCTGGGGGGGAATGGCTACACCTTC. The chain recombines TRBV27 with TRBJ1-2; tentatively, D is TRBD1 (6 bases). CDR1 and CDR2 from the germline V gene are MNHEY and SMNVEV (reference sequence). This CDR3 contains 17 residues. Trimming took 6 bases from V and 6 from J, leaving 26 bases between them.

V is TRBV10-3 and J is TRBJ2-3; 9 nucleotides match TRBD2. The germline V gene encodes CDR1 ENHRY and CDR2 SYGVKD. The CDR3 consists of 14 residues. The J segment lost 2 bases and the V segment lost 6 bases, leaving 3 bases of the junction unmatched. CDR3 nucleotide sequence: TGTGCCATCAGCGCTAGCGGGGCCACAGATACGCAGTATTTT. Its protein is CAISASGATDTQYF.

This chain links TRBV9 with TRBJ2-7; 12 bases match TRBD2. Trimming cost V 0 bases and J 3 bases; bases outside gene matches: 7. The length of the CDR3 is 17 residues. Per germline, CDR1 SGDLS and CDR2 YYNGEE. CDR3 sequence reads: CASSVGASGGVHYEQYF. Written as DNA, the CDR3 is TGTGCCAGCAGCGTAGGGGCTAGCGGGGGGGTACACTACGAGCAGTACTTC.

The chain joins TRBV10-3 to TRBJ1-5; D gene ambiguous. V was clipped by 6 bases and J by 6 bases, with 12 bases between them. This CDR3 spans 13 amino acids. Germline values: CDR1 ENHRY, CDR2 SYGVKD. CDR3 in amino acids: CAIRFGEGQPQHF. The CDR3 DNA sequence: TGTGCCATCAGGTTCGGGGAGGGTCAGCCCCAGCATTTT.

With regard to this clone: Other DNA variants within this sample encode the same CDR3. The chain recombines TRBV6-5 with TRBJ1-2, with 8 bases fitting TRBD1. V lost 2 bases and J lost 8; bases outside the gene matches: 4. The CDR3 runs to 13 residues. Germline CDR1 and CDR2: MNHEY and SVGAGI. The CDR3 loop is CASSYGQGRGYTF. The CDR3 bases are TGTGCCAGCAGTTACGGACAGGGAAGGGGCTACACCTTC.

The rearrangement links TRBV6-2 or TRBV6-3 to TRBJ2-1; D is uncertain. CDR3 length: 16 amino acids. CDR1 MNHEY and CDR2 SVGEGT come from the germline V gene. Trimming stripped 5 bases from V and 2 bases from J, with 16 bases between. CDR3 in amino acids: CASSPHDRGTYNEQFF. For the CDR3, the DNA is TGTGCCAGCAGTCCCCATGACCGAGGAACCTACAATGAGCAGTTCTTC.

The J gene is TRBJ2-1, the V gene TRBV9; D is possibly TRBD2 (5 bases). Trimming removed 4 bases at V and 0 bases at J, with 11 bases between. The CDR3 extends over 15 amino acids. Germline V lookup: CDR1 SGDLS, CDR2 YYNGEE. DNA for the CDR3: TGTGCCAGCAGCACCAAGAGGGCCTCCTACAATGAGCAGTTCTTC. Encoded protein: CASSTKRASYNEQFF.

CDR3 sequence (DNA): TGTGCCAGCAGGCCCGGAGTGACCCCTGAAGCTTTCTTT. Translated, it gives CASRPGVTPEAFF. This sequence joins TRBV12-3 or TRBV12-4 and TRBJ1-1; D unresolved. This CDR3 region has 13 residues. Trimming stripped 6 bases from V and 6 bases from J, with 14 bases between.

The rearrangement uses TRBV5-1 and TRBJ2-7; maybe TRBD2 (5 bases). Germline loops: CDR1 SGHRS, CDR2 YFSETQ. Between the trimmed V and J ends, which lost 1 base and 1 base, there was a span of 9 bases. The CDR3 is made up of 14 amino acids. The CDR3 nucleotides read TGCGCCAGCAGCTTGACTCGGGAATCCTACGAGCAGTACTTC. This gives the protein CASSLTRESYEQYF.

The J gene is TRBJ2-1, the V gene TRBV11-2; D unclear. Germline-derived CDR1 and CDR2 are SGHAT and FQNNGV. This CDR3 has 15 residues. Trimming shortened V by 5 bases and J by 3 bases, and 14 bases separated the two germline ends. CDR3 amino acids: CASSRSTRDYNEQFF. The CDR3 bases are TGTGCCAGCAGCCGGAGTACCCGCGACTACAATGAGCAGTTCTTC.

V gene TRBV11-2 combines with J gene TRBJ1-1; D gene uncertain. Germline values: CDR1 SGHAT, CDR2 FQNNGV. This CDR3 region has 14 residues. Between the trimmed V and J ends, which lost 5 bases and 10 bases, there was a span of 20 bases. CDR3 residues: CASSQKADRHIAFF. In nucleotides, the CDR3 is TGTGCCAGCAGCCAAAAAGCGGACCGCCACATAGCTTTCTTT.

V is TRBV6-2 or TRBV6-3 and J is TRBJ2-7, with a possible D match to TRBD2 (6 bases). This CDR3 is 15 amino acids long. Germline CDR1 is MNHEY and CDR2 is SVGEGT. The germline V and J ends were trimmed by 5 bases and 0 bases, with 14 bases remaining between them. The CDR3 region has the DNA TGTGCCAGCAGTGGGGGACTGGACTACTCCTACGAGCAGTACTTC. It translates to CASSGGLDYSYEQYF.

The CDR3 DNA follows: TGTGCCAGCACCGTAGATACTGAAGCTTTCTTT. It codes for CASTVDTEAFF. V usage is TRBV28 and J usage is TRBJ1-1; D remains unclear. V lost 7 bases to trimming and J lost 5 bases, with 8 bases between them. CDR1 is MDHEN, CDR2 SYDVKM, per germline. CDR3 size: 11 residues.

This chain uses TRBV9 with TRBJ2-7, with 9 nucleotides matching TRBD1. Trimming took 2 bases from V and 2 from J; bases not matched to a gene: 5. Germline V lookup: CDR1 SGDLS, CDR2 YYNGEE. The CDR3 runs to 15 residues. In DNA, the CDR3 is TGTGCCAGCAGCGTCGGGACAGGGACCGCCTACGAGCAGTACTTC. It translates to CASSVGTGTAYEQYF. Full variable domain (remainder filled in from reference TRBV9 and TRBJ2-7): DSGVTQTPKHLITATGQRVTLRCSPRSGDLSVYWYQQSLDQGLQFLIQYYNGEERAKGNILERFSAQQFPDLHSELNLSSLELGDSALYFCASSVGTGTAYEQYFGPGTRLTVT.

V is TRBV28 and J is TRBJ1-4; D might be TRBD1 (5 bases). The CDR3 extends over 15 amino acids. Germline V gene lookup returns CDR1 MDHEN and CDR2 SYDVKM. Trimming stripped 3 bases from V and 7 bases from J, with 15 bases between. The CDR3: CASSFSGTRGEKLFF. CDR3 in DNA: TGTGCCAGCAGTTTCTCAGGGACTCGAGGTGAAAAACTGTTTTTT.

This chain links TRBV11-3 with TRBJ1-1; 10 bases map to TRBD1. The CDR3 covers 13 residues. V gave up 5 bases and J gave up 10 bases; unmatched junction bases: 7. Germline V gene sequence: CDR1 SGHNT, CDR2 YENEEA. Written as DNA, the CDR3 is TGTGCCAGCAGCCCTGACAGGGGGCGCGCAGCTTTCTTT. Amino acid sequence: CASSPDRGRAAFF.

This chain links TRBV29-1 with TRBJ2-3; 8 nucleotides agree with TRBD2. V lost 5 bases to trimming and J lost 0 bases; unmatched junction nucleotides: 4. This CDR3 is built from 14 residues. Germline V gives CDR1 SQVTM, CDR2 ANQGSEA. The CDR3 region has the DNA TGCAGCGTTTTTAGCGGGACAAGCACAGATACGCAGTATTTT. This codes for CSVFSGTSTDTQYF.

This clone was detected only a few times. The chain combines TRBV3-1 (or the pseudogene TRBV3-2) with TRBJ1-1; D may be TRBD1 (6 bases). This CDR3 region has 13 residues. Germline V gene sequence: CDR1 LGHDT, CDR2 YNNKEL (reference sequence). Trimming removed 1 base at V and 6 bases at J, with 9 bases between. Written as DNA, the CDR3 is TGTGCCAGCAGCCAAGTTTACAGGGCTGAAGCTTTCTTT. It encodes CASSQVYRAEAFF.

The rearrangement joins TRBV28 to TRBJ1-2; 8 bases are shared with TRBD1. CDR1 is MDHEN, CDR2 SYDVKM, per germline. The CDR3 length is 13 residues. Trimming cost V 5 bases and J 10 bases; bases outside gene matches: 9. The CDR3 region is CASSAQQGDDYTF. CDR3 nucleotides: TGTGCCAGCAGTGCGCAACAGGGGGACGACTACACCTTC.